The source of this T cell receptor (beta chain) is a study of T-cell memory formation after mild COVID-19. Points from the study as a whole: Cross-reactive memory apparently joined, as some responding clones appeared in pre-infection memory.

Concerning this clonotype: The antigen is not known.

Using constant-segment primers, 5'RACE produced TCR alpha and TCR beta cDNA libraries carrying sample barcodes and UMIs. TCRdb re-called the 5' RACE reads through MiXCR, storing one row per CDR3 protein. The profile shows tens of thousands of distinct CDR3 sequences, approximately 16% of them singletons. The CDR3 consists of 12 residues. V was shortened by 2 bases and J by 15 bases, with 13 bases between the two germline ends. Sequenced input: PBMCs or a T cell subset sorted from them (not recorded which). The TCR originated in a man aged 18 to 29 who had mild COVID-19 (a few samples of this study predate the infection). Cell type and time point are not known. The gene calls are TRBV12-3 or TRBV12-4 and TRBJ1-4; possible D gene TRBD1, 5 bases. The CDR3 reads CASSLPPGGVFF. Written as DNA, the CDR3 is TGTGCCAGCAGTTTACCCCCGGGAGGGGTGTTTTTT.